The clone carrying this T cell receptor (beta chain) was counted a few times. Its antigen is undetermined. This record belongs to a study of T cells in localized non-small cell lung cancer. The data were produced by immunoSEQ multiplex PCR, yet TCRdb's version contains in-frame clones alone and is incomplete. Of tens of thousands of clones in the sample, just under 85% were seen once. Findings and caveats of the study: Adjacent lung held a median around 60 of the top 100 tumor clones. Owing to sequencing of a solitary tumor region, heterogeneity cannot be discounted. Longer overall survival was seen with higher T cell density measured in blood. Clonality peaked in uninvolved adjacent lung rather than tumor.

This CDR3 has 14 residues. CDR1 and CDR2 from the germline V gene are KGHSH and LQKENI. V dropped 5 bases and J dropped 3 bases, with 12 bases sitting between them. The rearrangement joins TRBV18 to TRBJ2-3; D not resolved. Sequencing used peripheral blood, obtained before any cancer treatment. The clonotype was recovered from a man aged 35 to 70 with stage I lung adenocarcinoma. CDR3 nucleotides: TGTGCCAGCTCAGTGGGATCGGGTACAGATACGCAGTATTTT. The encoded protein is CASSVGSGTDTQYF.